Here is one TCR beta chain with its context. This record comes from a study of tumor-infiltrating lymphocytes in localized non-small cell lung cancer. TCRdb keeps only in-frame clones here, not all; method: immunoSEQ multiplex PCR. The sample yields 13,000 or so clones, about 71% seen once. The CDR3 consists of 17 residues. CDR1 and CDR2 from the germline V gene are GTSNPN and SVGIG (reference sequence). V was pared by 2 bases and J by 4 bases, with 10 bases of the junction left unmatched. This receptor was identified in a human donor with non-small cell lung cancer. This chain links TRBV30 with TRBJ2-5; 13 bases match TRBD2. Sequencing input: uninvolved lung tissue not adjacent to the tumor. CDR3 sequence (DNA): TGTGCCTGGAGTCTAAAAACGGGACTAGCGGGATTAGAGACCCAGTACTTC. It codes for CAWSLKTGLAGLETQYF. The whole variable domain, remainder taken from reference TRBV30 and TRBJ2-5, is SQTIHQWPATLVQPVGSPLSLECTVEGTSNPNLYWYRQAAGRGLQLLFYSVGIGQISSEVPQNLSASRPQDRQFILSSKKLLLSDSGFYLCAWSLKTGLAGLETQYFGPGTRLLVL.